Each of the 6 T cell receptor beta chains below was sequenced from the same sample in a study of T-cell memory formation after mild COVID-19. TCRdb analysed the 5' RACE reads with MiXCR anew, one entry per CDR3 protein. The sample shows 200,000 to 300,000 distinct CDR3 sequences, 15% of them seen only once. Sequencing used PBMCs or a T cell subset sorted from them (not recorded which). Receptor source: an adult woman who had mild COVID-19 (a few samples of this study predate the infection). Cell type and time point are not known.

This clonotype was recorded a few times. The rearrangement uses TRBV2 and TRBJ2-3; 13 nucleotides agree with TRBD2. Germline V gives CDR1 SNHLY, CDR2 FYNNEI. V shed 6 bases and J 6 bases; nucleotides not matched to a gene: 6. CDR3 length equals 15 residues. The CDR3 nucleotides read TGTGCCAGCAGGGTGACTAGCGGGGGGATCGATACGCAGTATTTT. This encodes CASRVTSGGIDTQYF.

This clonotype was seen a few times. The rearrangement links TRBV12-3 or TRBV12-4 to TRBJ1-1; D uncertain. V was trimmed by 2 bases and J by 4 bases, leaving 8 bases between them. The length of the CDR3 is 13 residues. CDR3 region: CASSLNGGTEAFF. The CDR3 region has the DNA TGTGCCAGCAGTTTAAACGGAGGCACTGAAGCTTTCTTT.

There are many counts of this clonotype. This chain links TRBV7-2 with TRBJ2-1, with 12 nucleotides matching TRBD2. V trimming: 8 bases; J trimming: 8 bases; junction bases outside the gene matches: 13. The CDR3 totals 16 residues. Per the germline V gene, CDR1 is SGHTA and CDR2 is FQGNSA. This chain's CDR3 is CASRTSGTLVGDEQFF. In DNA form, the CDR3 reads TGTGCCAGCCGGACTAGCGGGACCTTGGTGGGCGATGAGCAGTTCTTC.

This clonotype turned up a few times. This sequence joins TRBV6-5 and TRBJ2-7, with unresolved D. CDR3 length: 15 amino acids. CDR1 is MNHEY and CDR2 is SVGAGI in the germline V gene. With 0 bases removed from V and 2 bases from J, the gap between germline ends came to 11 bases. In DNA, the CDR3 is TGTGCCAGCAGTTACTCGACTCCAGTAACCTACGAGCAGTACTTC. This translates into CASSYSTPVTYEQYF.

The J gene is TRBJ1-3, the V gene TRBV2; 7 bases agree with TRBD1. The V gene end was trimmed by 6 bases and the J gene end by 3 bases; junction bases not matched to a gene: 5. The length of the CDR3 is 14 residues. Germline-derived CDR1 and CDR2 are SNHLY and FYNNEI. CDR3 loop: CASRVTGVGNTIYF. The CDR3 nucleotides are TGTGCCAGCAGGGTAACAGGGGTTGGAAACACCATATATTTT.

This clonotype was observed a few times. V is TRBV2 and J is TRBJ2-3; D remains ambiguous. The V gene lost 4 bases and the J gene lost 2 bases, with 13 bases spanning the gap. The CDR3 is made up of 15 amino acids. Germline V gene data show CDR1 as SNHLY and CDR2 as FYNNEI. CDR3 coding DNA: TGTGCCAGCAGTGTCCGCGGCGGAGACACAGATACGCAGTATTTT. Translation: CASSVRGGDTDTQYF.